This TCR beta chain was identified in a study of beta chain features in type 1 diabetes. Study-wide background: Similarity in age, gender and cell yields was seen between patients and healthy donors.

There are a few counts of this clone. Its antigen is undetermined. Expressed TCRB transcripts were sequenced, since all the RNA that had been isolated was reverse transcribed. Some clones are missing from TCRdb's copy, which holds only in-frame ones; the method was immunoSEQ multiplex PCR. Among some 130,000 clones listed, about 10% were seen once. Germline V gene sequence: CDR1 MDHEN, CDR2 SYDVKM. V lost 6 bases to trimming and J lost 3 bases; unmatched junction nucleotides: 10. CDR3 length equals 16 residues. The study, taken as a whole, reports: People with Type 1 diabetes carried modestly yet significantly shorter TCRB CDR3s in all four CD4+ subsets. Any PCR bias toward short templates would affect both groups alike.

The sequenced sample consisted of central memory CD4+ T cells from blood. The receptor was isolated from a man under 40 with type 1 diabetes. V usage is TRBV28 and J usage is TRBJ2-7, with TRBD2 matching over 11 bases. As DNA, the CDR3 is TGTGCCAGCAGCCTTGCTGGGACTAGCGGAGTCTACGAGCAGTACTTC. Protein: CASSLAGTSGVYEQYF.